Listed below are T cell receptor beta chains from one sample, sequenced in a study of T-cell reconstitution after alpha-beta-depleted transplantation in children. TCRdb called the PCR reads again in MiXCR, with one record for every CDR3 protein. The sample lists around 200,000 distinct CDR3 sequences; approximately 6.6% were seen once. This specimen was PBMCs from the stem cell graft donor, taken from the stem cell graft. The receptors shown here come from a human donor who donated a stem cell graft to a child with Wiskott-Aldrich syndrome. Both conserved end residues are part of each CDR3. Fields, in order: V gene, clone size, J gene, D gene, CDR3 DNA, CDR3 protein. D genes are given only for firm matches. The size field is filled for only some rows; it gives once, few, many or a size class.

TRBV6-1	-	TRBJ2-3	-	TGTGCCGCTCAGGATTCTAGCTACACAGATACGCAGTATTTT	CAAQDSSYTDTQYF
TRBV20-1	many	TRBJ1-1	-	TGCAGTGCTACCCCGCTGAACACTGAAGCTTTCTTT	CSATPLNTEAFF
TRBV11-2	few	TRBJ2-1	-	TGTGCCAGCAGCTCACAGGGTTATCCCAACAATGAGCAGTTCTTC	CASSSQGYPNNEQFF
TRBV20-1	many	TRBJ2-5	-	TGCAGTGCTGCTAGATCAGGCCTCTTGGAGACCCAGTACTTC	CSAARSGLLETQYF
TRBV5-1	few	TRBJ2-5	-	TGCGCCAGCAGCTTGAGGGGGGCCAGGGAGACCCAGTACTTC	CASSLRGARETQYF
TRBV5-1	many	TRBJ1-2	TRBD1	TGCGCCAGCAACAACAGGGGCGTTAACTATGGCTACACCTTC	CASNNRGVNYGYTF
TRBV10-3	many	TRBJ2-5	-	TGTGCCATCAGTGACGCAGGGGCGCAGGAGACCCAGTACTTC	CAISDAGAQETQYF
TRBV6-5	many	TRBJ2-6	TRBD1	TGTGCCAGCAGTTTGACGGGACAGGGGTTCGTCGGGGCCAACGTCCTGACTTTC	CASSLTGQGFVGANVLTF
TRBV12-3/TRBV12-4	many	TRBJ2-5	TRBD1	TGTGCCAGCAGTCCGACAGGGACCCACCAAGAGACCCAGTACTTC	CASSPTGTHQETQYF
TRBV4-1	many	TRBJ2-5	TRBD1	TGCGCCAGCAGCCAATCGGACAGGCCAGAGACCCAGTACTTC	CASSQSDRPETQYF
TRBV20-1	-	TRBJ1-2	-	TGCAGTGCTAGACAGGAGCCCTATGGCTACACCTTC	CSARQEPYGYTF
TRBV20-1	many	TRBJ2-7	TRBD1	TGCAGTGCTAGGAGGCCGGGACAGGGATACGAGCAGTACTTC	CSARRPGQGYEQYF
TRBV18	few	TRBJ1-1	TRBD1	TGTGCCAGCTCACGGGACAGGGGTTTTGTTGAGAGCACTGAAGCTTTCTTT	CASSRDRGFVESTEAFF
TRBV9	many	TRBJ1-1	-	TGTGCCAGCAGCGTATTAGGTGGGATATCTGAAGCTTTCTTT	CASSVLGGISEAFF
TRBV7-2	-	TRBJ1-3	TRBD1	TGTGCCAGCAGCCTCCCCGGGGGGACAGGGAGAAACACCATATATTTT	CASSLPGGTGRNTIYF
TRBV5-1	many	TRBJ1-2	TRBD1	TGCGCCAGCAGCTCGGGACAGGGGGCGACGTGGGGCGGCTACACCTTC	CASSSGQGATWGGYTF
TRBV4-1	many	TRBJ1-1	-	TGCGCCAGCAGCCCGGGAGCTGAAGCTTTCTTT	CASSPGAEAFF
TRBV28	-	TRBJ1-6	TRBD1	TGTGCCAGCAGTTCGGGACAGGGGGCTAACAGTTCACCCCTCCACTTT	CASSSGQGANSSPLHF
TRBV29-1	many	TRBJ2-5	-	TGCAGCGTTGAAGGCCCCCCCCCCCTGATGGTGACCCAGTACTTC	CSVEGPPPLMVTQYF
TRBV11-2	many	TRBJ2-3	-	TGTGCCAGCAGCTTAGACAGGGCCAGGGATACGCAGTATTTT	CASSLDRARDTQYF
TRBV20-1	-	TRBJ1-6	-	TGCAGTGTGAGAGTGGGGATTCATTCACCCCTCCACTTT	CSVRVGIHSPLHF
TRBV25-1	many	TRBJ1-2	TRBD1	TGTGCCAGCAGAACAACGGGACAGGCCAACTATGGCTACACCTTC	CASRTTGQANYGYTF
TRBV29-1	many	TRBJ1-1	-	TGCAGCGTTGAGCAGGGAGGATACACTGAAGCTTTCTTT	CSVEQGGYTEAFF
TRBV7-2	many	TRBJ2-1	TRBD2	TGTGCCAGCAGCTTGGCGGGAGCCACCTACAATGAGCAGTTCTTC	CASSLAGATYNEQFF
TRBV11-2	-	TRBJ2-2	TRBD2	TGTGCCAGCAGCAAACGGTTTGCGCGACTAGCGGAGGTCCCCGGGGAGCTGTTTTTT	CASSKRFARLAEVPGELFF
TRBV29-1	many	TRBJ2-5	-	TGCAGTGTAAGGACTATCCAAGAGACCCAGTACTTC	CSVRTIQETQYF
TRBV29-1	many	TRBJ2-5	-	TGCAGCGTTGGGAGAGGGAAAGAGACCCAGTACTTC	CSVGRGKETQYF
TRBV25-1	many	TRBJ1-1	TRBD1	TGTGCCAGCAGTTCAGGGGGCCTGGACACTGAAGCTTTCTTT	CASSSGGLDTEAFF
TRBV29-1	many	TRBJ2-7	-	TGCAGCGTTGCCCACATGGGTACGGCTGAGCAGTACTTC	CSVAHMGTAEQYF
TRBV3-1	-	TRBJ2-7	TRBD1	TGTGCCAGCAGCCGGGACAGGGTTGCCTACGAGCAGTACTTC	CASSRDRVAYEQYF
TRBV12-3/TRBV12-4	many	TRBJ1-5	-	TGTGCCAGCAGCCCGGCGAGCAATCAGCCCCAGCATTTT	CASSPASNQPQHF
TRBV24-1	many	TRBJ2-2	-	TGTGCCACCAGTGATTTTCAAAGCCCCGAGGGGAACGGGGAGCTGTTTTTT	CATSDFQSPEGNGELFF
TRBV5-1	many	TRBJ1-5	-	TGCGCCAGCAGCTTGATCCAGGGGAGTCAGCCCCAGCATTTT	CASSLIQGSQPQHF
TRBV10-3	-	TRBJ2-2	TRBD1	TGTGCCATCAGTTTCACAGGCGATTTTAGGACAGGGCTCACCGGGGAGCTGTTTTTT	CAISFTGDFRTGLTGELFF
TRBV11-2	many	TRBJ2-3	-	TGTGCCAGCAGCTTAGTTTGGTCGCAGAGCACAGATACGCAGTATTTT	CASSLVWSQSTDTQYF
TRBV7-9	-	TRBJ2-1	-	TGTGCCAGCAGCCCCGGGGGCCCCAGCTCCTACAATGAGCAGTTCTTC	CASSPGGPSSYNEQFF
TRBV18	-	TRBJ1-2	-	TGTGCCAGCTCACCAGTCCTGGGAGCTAACTATGGCTACACCTTC	CASSPVLGANYGYTF
TRBV6-2/TRBV6-3	many	TRBJ1-5	TRBD1	TGTGCCAGCAGGGGGACAGGGATGAGTCAGCCCCAGCATTTT	CASRGTGMSQPQHF
TRBV2	few	TRBJ1-1	-	TGTGCCAGCAGTGAAGCGACCCGACAGGAAGCTTTCTTT	CASSEATRQEAFF
TRBV5-1	many	TRBJ2-1	-	TGCGCCAGCAGCTTGGATTCCTCAGGCAACCAGCAGTTCTTC	CASSLDSSGNQQFF
TRBV24-1	-	TRBJ2-3	TRBD1	TGTGCCACCAGTCTTTCCAGGGGGTATACGCAGTATTTT	CATSLSRGYTQYF
TRBV6-5	many	TRBJ1-1	TRBD1	TGTGCCAGCAGTTACTCCAGGGGGGGGAACACTGAAGCTTTCTTT	CASSYSRGGNTEAFF
TRBV6-1	-	TRBJ2-1	TRBD2	TGTGCCAGCGGGGCCCTTAGCGGGAGGACCTACAATGAGCAGTTCTTC	CASGALSGRTYNEQFF
TRBV20-1	many	TRBJ2-7	TRBD2	TGCAGTGCAACAAGGACTAGCGGGGAGCCCTTTCGTGCCTACTTC	CSATRTSGEPFRAYF
TRBV24-1	many	TRBJ2-5	-	TGTGCCACCAGTGTGAAGGGAGGATGGGAGACCCAGTACTTC	CATSVKGGWETQYF
TRBV6-2/TRBV6-3	many	TRBJ2-1	-	TGTGCCAGCCGACGGGGTACCCCCTCCTACAATGAGCAGTTCTTC	CASRRGTPSYNEQFF
TRBV6-5	many	TRBJ2-1	-	TGTGCCAGCAGTTTTCAGGGCCACAATGAGCAGTTCTTC	CASSFQGHNEQFF
TRBV24-1	many	TRBJ1-5	-	TGTGCCACCAGTGGAGGGGGGGAGGTTCAGCCCCAGCATTTT	CATSGGGEVQPQHF
TRBV15	many	TRBJ2-7	-	TGTGCCACCAGCAGAGATACTATTAAAGACGAGCAGTACTTC	CATSRDTIKDEQYF
TRBV5-5	many	TRBJ1-1	TRBD1	TGTGCCAGCAGCCCACAGGGGGCGCGGGACACTGAAGCTTTCTTT	CASSPQGARDTEAFF
TRBV28	few	TRBJ2-1	TRBD2	TGTGCCAGCAGTCCCTGGGGGGGAGCCGGGACCAAAATGAACAATGAGCAGTTCTTC	CASSPWGGAGTKMNNEQFF
TRBV4-3	-	TRBJ2-1	-	TGCGCCAGCAGCCAAGATGGGAGACAACGCTACAATGAGCAGTTCTTC	CASSQDGRQRYNEQFF
TRBV12-3/TRBV12-4	many	TRBJ2-1	-	TGTGCCAGCAGCCTTCAGGGCTACAATGAGCAGTTCTTC	CASSLQGYNEQFF
TRBV7-9	many	TRBJ2-7	-	TGTGCCAGCAGCTTGCAGGGACCGATCCGGGAGCAGTACTTC	CASSLQGPIREQYF
TRBV20-1	many	TRBJ1-2	-	TGCAGTGCTAGTCCCCGACCGGGCTATGGCTACACCTTC	CSASPRPGYGYTF